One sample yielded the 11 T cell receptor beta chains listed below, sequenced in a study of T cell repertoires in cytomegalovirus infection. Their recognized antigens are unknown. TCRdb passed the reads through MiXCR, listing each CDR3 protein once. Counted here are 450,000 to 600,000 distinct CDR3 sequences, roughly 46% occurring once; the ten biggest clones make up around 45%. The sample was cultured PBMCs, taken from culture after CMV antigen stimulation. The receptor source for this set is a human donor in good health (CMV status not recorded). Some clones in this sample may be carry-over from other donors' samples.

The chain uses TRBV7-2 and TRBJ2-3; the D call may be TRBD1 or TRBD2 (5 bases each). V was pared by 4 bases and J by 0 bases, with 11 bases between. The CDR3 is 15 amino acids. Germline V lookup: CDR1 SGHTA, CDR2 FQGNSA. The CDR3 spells CASSSNGGSTDTQYF. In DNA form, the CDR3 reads TGTGCCAGCAGCTCAAATGGGGGTAGCACAGATACGCAGTATTTT.

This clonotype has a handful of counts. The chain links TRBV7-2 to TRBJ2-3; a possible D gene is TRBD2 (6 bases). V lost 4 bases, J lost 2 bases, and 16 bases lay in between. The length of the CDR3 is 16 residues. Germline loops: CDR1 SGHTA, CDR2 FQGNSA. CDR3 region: CASSSQRAGYTDTQYF. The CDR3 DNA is TGTGCCAGCAGCTCCCAGCGGGCGGGGTACACAGATACGCAGTATTTT. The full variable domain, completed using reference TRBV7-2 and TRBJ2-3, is GAGVSQSPSNKVTEKGKDVELRCDPISGHTALYWYRQSLGQGLEFLIYFQGNSAPDKSGLPSDRFSAERTGGSVSTLTIQRTQQEDSAVYLCASSSQRAGYTDTQYFGPGTRLTVL.

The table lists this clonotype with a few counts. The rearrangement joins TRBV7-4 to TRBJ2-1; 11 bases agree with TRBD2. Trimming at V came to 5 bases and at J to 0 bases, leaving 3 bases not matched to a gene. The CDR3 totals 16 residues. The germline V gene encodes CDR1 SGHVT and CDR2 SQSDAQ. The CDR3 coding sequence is TGTGCCAGCAGCATTAGCGGGAGGGTCTCCTACAATGAGCAGTTCTTC. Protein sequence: CASSISGRVSYNEQFF.

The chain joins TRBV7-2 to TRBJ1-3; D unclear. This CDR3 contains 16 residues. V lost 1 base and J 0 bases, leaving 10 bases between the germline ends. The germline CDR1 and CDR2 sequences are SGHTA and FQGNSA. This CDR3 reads CASSLEPDLSGNTIYF. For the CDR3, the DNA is TGTGCCAGCAGCTTAGAGCCCGACCTCTCTGGAAACACCATATATTTT.

CDR3 bases: TGTGCCAGCAGTGAAGTTTATTGGCAGTTCTTC. Protein sequence: CASSEVYWQFF. This chain uses TRBV6-1 with TRBJ2-1, with unresolved D. This CDR3 is built from 11 residues. From germline, CDR1 is MNHNS and CDR2 SASEGT. V lost 1 base, J lost 12 bases, and 7 bases lay in between.

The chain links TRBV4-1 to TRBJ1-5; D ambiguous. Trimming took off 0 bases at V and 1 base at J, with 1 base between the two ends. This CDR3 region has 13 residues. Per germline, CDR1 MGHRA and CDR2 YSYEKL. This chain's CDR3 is CASSQESNQPQHF. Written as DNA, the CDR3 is TGCGCCAGCAGCCAAGAAAGCAATCAGCCCCAGCATTTT.

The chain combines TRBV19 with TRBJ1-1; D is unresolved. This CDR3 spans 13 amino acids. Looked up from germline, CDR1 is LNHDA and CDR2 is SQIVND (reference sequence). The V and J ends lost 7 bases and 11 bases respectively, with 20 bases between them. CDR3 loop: CASKVAGFEYAFF. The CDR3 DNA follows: TGTGCCAGTAAAGTGGCGGGTTTCGAGTATGCTTTCTTT.

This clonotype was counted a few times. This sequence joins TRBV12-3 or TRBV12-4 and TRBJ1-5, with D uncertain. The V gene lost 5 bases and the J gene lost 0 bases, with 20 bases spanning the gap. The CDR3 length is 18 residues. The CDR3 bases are TGTGCCAGCAGTCTAGGAGGATGGCCGCAGATTAGCAATCAGCCCCAGCATTTT. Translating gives CASSLGGWPQISNQPQHF.

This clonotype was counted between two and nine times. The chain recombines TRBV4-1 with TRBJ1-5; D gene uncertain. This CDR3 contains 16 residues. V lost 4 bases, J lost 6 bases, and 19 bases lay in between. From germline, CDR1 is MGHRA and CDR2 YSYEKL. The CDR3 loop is CASSPIPDPGFQPQHF. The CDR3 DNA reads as TGCGCCAGCAGCCCCATACCGGATCCCGGGTTTCAGCCCCAGCATTTT.

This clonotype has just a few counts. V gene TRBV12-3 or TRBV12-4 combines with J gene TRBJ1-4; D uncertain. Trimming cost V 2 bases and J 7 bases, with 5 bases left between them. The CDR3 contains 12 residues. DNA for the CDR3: TGTGCCAGCAGTTTATTGAGTGAAAAACTGTTTTTT. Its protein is CASSLLSEKLFF.

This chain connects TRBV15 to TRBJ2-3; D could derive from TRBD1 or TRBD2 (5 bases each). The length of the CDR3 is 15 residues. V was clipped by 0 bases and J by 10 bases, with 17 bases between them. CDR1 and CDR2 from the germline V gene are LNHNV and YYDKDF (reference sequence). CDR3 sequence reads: CATSRDVGTLRAQYF. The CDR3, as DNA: TGTGCCACCAGCAGAGACGTAGGGACCCTCCGGGCGCAGTATTTT.